The 3 T cell receptor beta chains below come from one sample, sequenced in a study of T cell responses to AZD1222 COVID-19 vaccine. Repertoires were generated with immunoSEQ multiplex PCR, while TCRdb's copy carries only in-frame clones and drops some. The sample gives 110,000 or so clones, roughly 90% of which show up once; about 2.5% is in the top ten. This sample comprised peripheral blood, obtained on day 0 of AZD1222 vaccination. The receptors here all came from an adult in good health.

The rearrangement joins TRBV7-2 to TRBJ1-2; D gene ambiguous. The V gene lost 5 bases and the J gene lost 6 bases, with 16 bases spanning the gap. The CDR3 covers 14 residues. The germline V gene has CDR1 SGHTA and CDR2 FQGNSA. CDR3 amino acids: CASSPGGFRHGYTF. The CDR3 DNA reads as TGTGCCAGCAGCCCCGGCGGCTTCCGGCATGGCTACACCTTC.

This clone was seen more than once but under ten times. This chain joins TRBV15 and TRBJ2-3; 8 bases agree with TRBD2. This CDR3 is 14 amino acids long. Trimming took 5 bases from V and 7 from J; bases not matched to a gene: 8. CDR1 and CDR2 from the germline V gene are LNHNV and YYDKDF (reference sequence). This chain's CDR3 is CATSERTSRHTQYF. The CDR3 bases are TGTGCCACCAGCGAAAGGACTAGCAGGCATACGCAGTATTTT.

The chain joins TRBV20-1 to TRBJ1-2, with D possibly matching TRBD1 (6 bases). The CDR3 runs to 10 residues. With 4 bases removed from V and 11 bases from J, the gap between germline ends came to 11 bases. CDR1 is DFQATT, CDR2 SNEGSKA, per germline (reference sequence). The CDR3 sequence: CSATGVSYTF. The DNA for the CDR3 is TGCAGTGCTACAGGGGTTTCTTACACCTTC.